The source of this T cell receptor (beta chain) is a study of blood T cell repertoires in COVID-19. Data came from immunoSEQ multiplex PCR; TCRdb stores just in-frame clones and leaves some out. The repertoire holds about 430,000 clones, with over 75% as singletons. This receptor was identified in a woman aged 18 to 35 who had been exposed to COVID-19. Sequencing input: PBMCs or T cells enriched from blood (not recorded which).

The CDR3 nucleotides read TGTGCCAGCAGCCAAGATCTCAAAGGGGGGGGAAACATTCAGTACTTC. The encoded protein is CASSQDLKGGGNIQYF. The chain recombines TRBV4-2 with TRBJ2-4; the D gene is possibly TRBD2 (7 bases). This CDR3 region has 16 residues. Trimming removed 0 bases from V and 6 bases from J, with 15 bases in between. CDR1 and CDR2 from the germline V gene are LGHNA and YNFKEQ.